The 12 T cell receptor beta chains presented below share a single source sample, sequenced in a study of blood T cell repertoires in COVID-19. The protocol was immunoSEQ multiplex PCR, while the TCRdb copy is restricted to in-frame clones and leaves out a portion. The data contain hundreds of thousands of clones, 80% to 90% of them singletons. What was sequenced was PBMCs or T cells enriched from blood (not recorded which). The receptor source for this set is a young woman who had recovered from COVID-19.

The J gene is TRBJ1-6, the V gene TRBV7-2; D is undetermined. CDR1 is SGHTA, CDR2 FQGNSA, per germline. The germline V and J ends were trimmed by 6 bases and 9 bases, with 18 bases remaining between them. This CDR3 region has 15 residues. This chain's CDR3 is CASSLEGRAGSPLHF. For the CDR3, the DNA is TGTGCCAGCAGTTTGGAGGGAAGGGCTGGTTCACCCCTCCACTTT.

This chain uses TRBV9 with TRBJ1-6, with D hard to call. This CDR3 region has 11 residues. Germline assignment: CDR1 SGDLS and CDR2 YYNGEE. The germline V and J ends were trimmed by 6 bases and 10 bases, with 8 bases remaining between them. The CDR3 DNA reads TGTGCCAGCACCACGGGGTCACCCCTCCACTTT. Protein: CASTTGSPLHF.

A single count supports this clone. The rearrangement uses TRBV6-1 and TRBJ1-5, with 8 bases lining up with TRBD1. The CDR3 is 16 residues long. Germline loops: CDR1 MNHNS, CDR2 SASEGT. V lost 2 bases to trimming and J lost 6 bases; unmatched junction nucleotides: 9. The CDR3 DNA follows: TGTGCCAGCAGTGAACTGTACAGGGGGTCGCGTCAGCCCCAGCATTTT. Its translation is CASSELYRGSRQPQHF.

The chain recombines TRBV11-2 with TRBJ2-2; D is perhaps TRBD2 (5 bases). The V end was cut by 4 bases, the J end by 5 bases, with 8 bases between. The CDR3 covers 13 residues. Germline V CDR1 and CDR2: SGHAT, FQNNGV. CDR3 protein: CASSSDWTGELFF. The CDR3 DNA follows: TGTGCCAGCAGCTCGGACTGGACCGGGGAGCTGTTTTTT.

This chain uses TRBV7-3 with TRBJ2-3; weak D call: TRBD2 (5 bases). Germline V gives CDR1 SGHTA, CDR2 FQGTGA. Trimming cost V 3 bases and J 0 bases, with 13 bases left between them. This CDR3 has 16 amino acids. CDR3 sequence (DNA): TGTGCCAGCAGCTTCTCTGGACTGCTAAGCACAGATACGCAGTATTTT. It codes for CASSFSGLLSTDTQYF.

V and J are TRBV24-1 and TRBJ1-1, with 8 bases matching TRBD1. The CDR3 length is 13 residues. Germline CDR1 is KGHDR and CDR2 is SFDVKD. The junction had 8 bases not matched to a gene; V was cut back by 7 bases and J by 8 bases. CDR3 residues: CATRLQGGGEAFF. As DNA, the CDR3 is TGTGCCACCAGATTACAGGGGGGGGGAGAAGCTTTCTTT.

The CDR3 sequence is CASSLSRDSSEAFF. CDR3 sequence (DNA): TGTGCCAGCAGTTTGAGCCGGGACAGTTCTGAAGCTTTCTTT. The chain uses TRBV27 and TRBJ1-1; 7 nucleotides match TRBD1. The CDR3 runs 14 residues. With 3 bases clipped from V and 6 bases from J, the junction kept 7 bases outside the gene matches. The germline V gene has CDR1 MNHEY and CDR2 SMNVEV (reference sequence).

CDR3 loop: CAWSVRGNGEAFF. In nucleotides, the CDR3 is TGTGCCTGGAGTGTACGGGGGAACGGAGAAGCTTTCTTT. The chain links TRBV30 to TRBJ1-1, with TRBD1 as a possible D gene (5 bases). CDR1 and CDR2 (germline): GTSNPN, SVGIG (reference sequence). The CDR3 is 13 residues long. Trimming pared 0 bases from V and 8 bases from J, leaving 13 bases between.

This chain connects TRBV6-2 or TRBV6-3 to TRBJ1-1; perhaps TRBD1 as D (5 bases). The CDR3 runs to 14 residues. Trimming removed 6 bases at V and 3 bases at J, with 14 bases between. Germline V gives CDR1 MNHEY, CDR2 SVGEGT. The CDR3 DNA reads as TGTGCCAGCAGCAGTGTACGGGGGGACACTGAAGCTTTCTTT. Amino acids: CASSSVRGDTEAFF.

V and J are TRBV6-6 and TRBJ1-2; D ambiguous. The CDR3 spans 12 residues. Trimming cost V 10 bases and J 3 bases, with 12 bases left between them. Germline-derived CDR1 and CDR2 are MNHNY and SVGAGI (reference sequence). The CDR3 DNA reads TGTGCCATTGGAGGGAGGCACTATGGCTACACCTTC. Translating it yields CAIGGRHYGYTF.

The genes are TRBV4-1 and TRBJ2-1; D might be TRBD1 (5 bases). CDR1 and CDR2 (germline): MGHRA, YSYEKL. Between the trimmed V and J ends, which lost 1 base and 2 bases, there was a span of 15 bases. The CDR3 covers 17 residues. The CDR3, as DNA: TGCGCCAGCAGCCAAGTGGTGGGTAGGGGAACCTACAATGAGCAGTTCTTC. Amino acids: CASSQVVGRGTYNEQFF.

The rearrangement joins TRBV28 to TRBJ2-7; 8 nucleotides match TRBD1. V shed 4 bases and J 4 bases; nucleotides not matched to a gene: 9. Germline V lookup: CDR1 MDHEN, CDR2 SYDVKM. The CDR3 has 15 residues. CDR3 residues: CASSSGQGGPYEQYF. CDR3 DNA sequence: TGTGCCAGCAGTTCCGGACAGGGAGGCCCTTACGAGCAGTACTTC.